The source of this T cell receptor (beta chain) is a study of T cell changes during pregnancy in multiple sclerosis. Germline-derived CDR1 and CDR2 are GTSNPN and SVGIG (reference sequence). Losses at the gene ends were 1 base for V and 2 bases for J; bases not matched to a gene: 6. The CDR3 is made up of 16 amino acids. Assay: immunoSEQ multiplex PCR; the TCRdb copy retains only in-frame clones and omits some. The sample has approximately 97,000 clones; roughly 91% are singletons. V and J are TRBV30 and TRBJ1-3; the match to TRBD1 covers 9 bases. This sample comprised peripheral blood, obtained after pregnancy. The receptor comes from a female donor in good health, enrolled as a control in a pregnancy study. The CDR3 nucleotides are TGTGCCTGGAGTGAGACCACAGGGGGCACTGGAAACACCATATATTTT. It encodes CAWSETTGGTGNTIYF.